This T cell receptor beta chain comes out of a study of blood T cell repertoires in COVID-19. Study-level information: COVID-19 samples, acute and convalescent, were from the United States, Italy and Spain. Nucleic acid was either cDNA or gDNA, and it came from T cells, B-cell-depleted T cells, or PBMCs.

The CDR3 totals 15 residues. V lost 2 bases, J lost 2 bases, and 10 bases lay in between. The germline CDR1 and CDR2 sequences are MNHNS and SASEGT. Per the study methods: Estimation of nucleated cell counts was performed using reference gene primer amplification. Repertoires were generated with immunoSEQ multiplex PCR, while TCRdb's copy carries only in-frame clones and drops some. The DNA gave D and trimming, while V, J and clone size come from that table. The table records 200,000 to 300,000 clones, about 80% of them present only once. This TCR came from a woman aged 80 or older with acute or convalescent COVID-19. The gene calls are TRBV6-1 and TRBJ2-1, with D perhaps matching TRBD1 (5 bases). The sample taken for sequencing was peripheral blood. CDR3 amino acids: CASSEQGWTYNEQFF. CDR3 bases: TGTGCCAGCAGTGAACAGGGTTGGACCTACAATGAGCAGTTCTTC.